Sequencing of this T cell receptor beta chain was carried out in a study of shared clonotypes between healthy human individuals. Repertoires were generated with immunoSEQ multiplex PCR, while TCRdb's copy carries only in-frame clones and drops some. The sample lists over 1.4 million clones, more than 95% occurring once. CDR3 length: 17 amino acids. Trimming took 3 bases from V and 7 from J; bases not matched to a gene: 12. CDR1 SEHNR and CDR2 FQNEAQ come from the germline V gene (reference sequence). This chain uses TRBV7-9 with TRBJ2-2; 9 nucleotides align to TRBD2. Sequencing was performed on naive CD4+ T cells sorted from blood. Subset indicated: CD45RA+ positively selected. The sequence was collected from a man aged 30 to 45 in good health. In DNA form, the CDR3 reads TGTGCCAGCAGCTTCCACCTCGGCGGGAGGGCTTACGGGGAGCTGTTTTTT. Amino acids: CASSFHLGGRAYGELFF.